A single sample gave rise to the 3 T cell receptor beta chains below, sequenced in a study of OX40 agonist ivuxolimab in advanced cancers. The table came from immunoSEQ multiplex PCR; TCRdb's copy has only in-frame clones and leaves some out. This table holds 55,000 to 90,000 clones, around 88% found once. The sample consisted of CD4+ or CD8+ T cells sorted from blood, taken in a trial of the OX40 agonist ivuxolimab. The receptors shown here come from an adult with an advanced solid tumor such as melanoma, head and neck, liver or kidney cancer.

This chain uses TRBV7-3 with TRBJ2-2; TRBD2 agrees at 13 bases. Per the germline V gene, CDR1 is SGHTA and CDR2 is FQGTGA. This CDR3 region has 17 residues. After removal of 0 bases from V and 4 bases from J, the junction contained 2 bases not matched to a gene. DNA for the CDR3: TGTGCCAGCAGCTTAACCCGGACTAGCGGGGGCACCGGGGAGCTGTTTTTT. This codes for CASSLTRTSGGTGELFF.

This chain connects TRBV4-3 to TRBJ2-3; 9 nucleotides align to TRBD2. The CDR3 runs 17 residues. After removal of 1 base from V and 2 bases from J, the junction contained 7 bases not matched to a gene. Germline CDR1 and CDR2: LGHNA and YSLEER. The CDR3 loop is CASSQGPSGVHTDTQYF. For the CDR3, the DNA is TGCGCCAGCAGCCAAGGTCCTAGCGGGGTCCACACAGATACGCAGTATTTT.

The chain carries TRBV7-9 and TRBJ1-1; D gene unclear. From germline, CDR1 is SEHNR and CDR2 FQNEAQ (reference sequence). V lost 4 bases and J lost 9, with 15 bases in between. The CDR3 covers 13 residues. CDR3 in DNA: TGTGCCAGCAGCTCATCCTGGACTGAGAAAGCTTTCTTT. Protein product: CASSSSWTEKAFF.